Described below is a single T cell receptor beta chain sequence and its context. The antigen is unknown. The data originate from a study of CD8 T cells in ankylosing spondylitis. Broader study findings: A CD8+ phenotype characterized the disease-linked clones, which were relatively rare in peripheral blood. Roughly eight highly homologous variants made up a TCR beta motif that seemed to typify ankylosing spondylitis blood.

The CDR3 length is 13 residues. The germline V gene encodes CDR1 DFQATT and CDR2 SNEGSKA (reference sequence). With 8 bases clipped from V and 6 bases from J, the junction kept 8 bases outside the gene matches. TCRdb ran MiXCR on the 5' RACE reads and lists one entry per CDR3 protein. The table has approximately 340,000 distinct CDR3 sequences, roughly 14% seen once. The sequenced sample consisted of blood, either unsorted or a sorted T cell fraction (not recorded which). The sequence derives from a male donor with ankylosing spondylitis or in good health (not recorded which). The chain links TRBV20-1 to TRBJ2-1, with 9 bases identical to TRBD2. Here the CDR3 reads CSSGTSYPNEQFF. The CDR3 bases are TGCAGTTCCGGGACTAGCTACCCCAATGAGCAGTTCTTC.